This is a list of T cell receptor beta chains from one sample in a study of CD8 T cells in ankylosing spondylitis. TCRdb redid the calling of the 5' RACE reads with MiXCR, one entry per CDR3 protein. The sample lists approximately 540,000 distinct CDR3 sequences; about an eighth were seen once. The sequenced sample was blood, either unsorted or a sorted T cell fraction (not recorded which). The origin of the receptors is a male donor with ankylosing spondylitis. CDR3s include the opening cysteine and the closing phenylalanine or tryptophan. The D gene is left open where the match is weak. Expanded clones get a size class; other rows say once, few or many, or leave the size out.

j_gene: TRBJ2-7; v_gene: TRBV6-2/TRBV6-3; abundance: NA; d_gene: TRBD2; CDR3aa: CASTHGGLAGFGSYEQYF; CDR3nt: TGTGCCAGCACTCACGGGGGACTAGCGGGATTCGGGTCCTACGAGCAGTACTTC
j_gene: TRBJ2-5; v_gene: TRBV12-3/TRBV12-4; abundance: many; d_gene: NA; CDR3aa: CASSGTPQETQYF; CDR3nt: TGTGCCAGCAGCGGGACCCCGCAAGAGACCCAGTACTTC
j_gene: TRBJ1-2; v_gene: TRBV15; abundance: few; d_gene: NA; CDR3aa: CATSARTQDGYTF; CDR3nt: TGTGCCACCAGCGCTCGGACTCAGGATGGCTACACCTTC
j_gene: TRBJ1-2; v_gene: TRBV24-1; abundance: NA; d_gene: NA; CDR3aa: CATSDRSRGADGYTF; CDR3nt: TGTGCCACCAGTGATCGTTCGCGGGGCGCGGATGGCTACACCTTC
j_gene: TRBJ2-3; v_gene: TRBV11-2; abundance: few; d_gene: TRBD2; CDR3aa: CASSFAQLAGVKDTQYF; CDR3nt: TGTGCCAGCAGCTTCGCCCAACTAGCGGGAGTTAAAGATACGCAGTATTTT
j_gene: TRBJ1-1; v_gene: TRBV5-6; abundance: few; d_gene: NA; CDR3aa: CASSLDRYTEAFF; CDR3nt: TGTGCCAGCAGCTTGGACAGATACACTGAAGCTTTCTTT
j_gene: TRBJ2-5; v_gene: TRBV3-1; abundance: many; d_gene: NA; CDR3aa: CASSQELGKETQYF; CDR3nt: TGTGCCAGCAGCCAAGAACTGGGCAAAGAGACCCAGTACTTC
j_gene: TRBJ1-2; v_gene: TRBV10-3; abundance: NA; d_gene: NA; CDR3aa: CAISELTGANYGYTF; CDR3nt: TGTGCCATCAGTGAGTTGACAGGAGCTAACTATGGCTACACCTTC
j_gene: TRBJ2-2; v_gene: TRBV29-1; abundance: many; d_gene: TRBD1; CDR3aa: CSAGQPENTGELFF; CDR3nt: TGCAGCGCGGGACAGCCTGAGAACACCGGGGAGCTGTTTTTT
j_gene: TRBJ2-1; v_gene: TRBV5-1; abundance: many; d_gene: TRBD2; CDR3aa: CASRGLAGPNEQFF; CDR3nt: TGCGCCAGCAGAGGACTAGCGGGACCCAATGAGCAGTTCTTC
j_gene: TRBJ1-5; v_gene: TRBV6-1; abundance: NA; d_gene: NA; CDR3aa: CASSESRGYGNQPQHF; CDR3nt: TGTGCCAGCAGTGAATCAAGGGGGTACGGCAATCAGCCCCAGCATTTT
j_gene: TRBJ2-6; v_gene: TRBV7-9; abundance: many; d_gene: NA; CDR3aa: CASSLTRSDVLTF; CDR3nt: TGTGCCAGCAGCTTAACAAGATCTGATGTCCTGACTTTC
j_gene: TRBJ1-5; v_gene: TRBV19; abundance: few; d_gene: NA; CDR3aa: CASSAMSNQPQHF; CDR3nt: TGTGCCAGTAGTGCCATGAGCAATCAGCCCCAGCATTTT
j_gene: TRBJ2-5; v_gene: TRBV3-1; abundance: many; d_gene: NA; CDR3aa: CASSQYQVGETQYF; CDR3nt: TGTGCCAGCAGCCAATACCAGGTTGGAGAGACCCAGTACTTC
j_gene: TRBJ2-5; v_gene: TRBV15; abundance: NA; d_gene: NA; CDR3aa: CATSRVGTAQETQYF; CDR3nt: TGTGCCACCAGCAGAGTCGGGACGGCGCAAGAGACCCAGTACTTC
j_gene: TRBJ1-6; v_gene: TRBV11-3; abundance: NA; d_gene: NA; CDR3aa: CASTEALGSPLHF; CDR3nt: TGTGCCAGCACCGAGGCTCTGGGTTCACCCCTCCACTTT
j_gene: TRBJ2-3; v_gene: TRBV10-3; abundance: NA; d_gene: TRBD2; CDR3aa: CAITEGLAGAGTDTQYF; CDR3nt: TGTGCCATCACCGAAGGGCTAGCGGGAGCTGGCACAGATACGCAGTATTTT
j_gene: TRBJ1-4; v_gene: TRBV5-1; abundance: many; d_gene: TRBD1; CDR3aa: CASSLEQGGVNEKLFF; CDR3nt: TGCGCCAGCAGCTTGGAACAGGGGGGAGTAAATGAAAAACTGTTTTTT
j_gene: TRBJ1-1; v_gene: TRBV2; abundance: NA; d_gene: TRBD1; CDR3aa: CASSATGFYTEAFF; CDR3nt: TGTGCCAGCAGTGCGACAGGGTTTTACACTGAAGCTTTCTTT
j_gene: TRBJ1-2; v_gene: TRBV18; abundance: NA; d_gene: NA; CDR3aa: CASSPSLGPSRSYTF; CDR3nt: TGTGCCAGCTCACCATCCTTGGGTCCCTCCAGGAGCTACACCTTC
j_gene: TRBJ1-3; v_gene: TRBV3-1; abundance: many; d_gene: NA; CDR3aa: CASSPLRGESNTIYF; CDR3nt: TGTGCCAGCAGCCCTCTACGGGGGGAATCCAACACCATATATTTT
j_gene: TRBJ2-1; v_gene: TRBV14; abundance: few; d_gene: TRBD2; CDR3aa: CASSRTSVHNEQFF; CDR3nt: TGTGCCAGCAGCCGAACTAGCGTTCACAATGAGCAGTTCTTC
j_gene: TRBJ2-3; v_gene: TRBV20-1; abundance: NA; d_gene: TRBD2; CDR3aa: CSARRGREADTQYF; CDR3nt: TGCAGTGCTAGACGCGGTCGGGAGGCAGATACGCAGTATTTT
j_gene: TRBJ2-1; v_gene: TRBV27; abundance: few; d_gene: TRBD2; CDR3aa: CASRPSGELYNEQFF; CDR3nt: TGTGCCAGCAGACCTAGCGGGGAGCTCTACAATGAGCAGTTCTTC
j_gene: TRBJ2-1; v_gene: TRBV11-2; abundance: few; d_gene: NA; CDR3aa: CASSFFSGRADNEQFF; CDR3nt: TGTGCCAGCAGCTTTTTTAGTGGCAGGGCGGACAATGAGCAGTTCTTC
j_gene: TRBJ2-1; v_gene: TRBV20-1; abundance: NA; d_gene: TRBD2; CDR3aa: CSATGLAGDEQFF; CDR3nt: TGCAGTGCCACCGGACTAGCGGGTGATGAGCAGTTCTTC
j_gene: TRBJ2-5; v_gene: TRBV18; abundance: NA; d_gene: NA; CDR3aa: CASSHDRQQETQYF; CDR3nt: TGTGCCAGCTCGCACGACAGACAACAAGAGACCCAGTACTTC
j_gene: TRBJ2-1; v_gene: TRBV4-2; abundance: NA; d_gene: TRBD2; CDR3aa: CASSRALRTSGNYNEQFF; CDR3nt: TGTGCCAGCAGCCGCGCCTTAAGGACTAGCGGGAACTACAATGAGCAGTTCTTC
j_gene: TRBJ1-5; v_gene: TRBV12-3/TRBV12-4; abundance: few; d_gene: NA; CDR3aa: CASSLARVAGDQPQHF; CDR3nt: TGTGCCAGCAGTTTAGCGCGGGTGGCAGGGGATCAGCCCCAGCATTTT
j_gene: TRBJ2-1; v_gene: TRBV27; abundance: NA; d_gene: TRBD1; CDR3aa: CASSPRTGGAADNEQFF; CDR3nt: TGTGCCAGCAGTCCGCGGACAGGGGGCGCAGCTGACAATGAGCAGTTCTTC
j_gene: TRBJ2-1; v_gene: TRBV5-1; abundance: many; d_gene: NA; CDR3aa: CASSLRAVWFF; CDR3nt: TGCGCCAGCAGCTTAAGGGCAGTATGGTTCTTC
j_gene: TRBJ1-4; v_gene: TRBV25-1; abundance: few; d_gene: TRBD1; CDR3aa: CASSDTTGLVEKLFF; CDR3nt: TGTGCCAGCAGTGACACGACAGGGTTGGTTGAAAAACTGTTTTTT
j_gene: TRBJ1-6; v_gene: TRBV20-1; abundance: NA; d_gene: TRBD1; CDR3aa: CSGSGTAYNSPLHF; CDR3nt: TGCAGTGGTAGTGGGACAGCTTATAATTCACCCCTCCACTTT
j_gene: TRBJ1-3; v_gene: TRBV7-9; abundance: few; d_gene: NA; CDR3aa: CASRSNGNTIYF; CDR3nt: TGTGCCAGCAGGTCCAATGGAAACACCATATATTTT